This TCR beta chain appears in the sequencing data of a study of T cell responses to AZD1222 COVID-19 vaccine. Overall study results and limits: The reported proportion of spike-specific TCRs targeting unmutated variant regions was nearly half. Vaccine-associated CD4 TCRs spanned spike, dominant at 160-218 and 743-854. Spike-specific TCR breadth and depth rose after two AZD1222 doses.

Note on this clone: Its specificity is unknown.

The repertoire was sequenced with immunoSEQ multiplex PCR; TCRdb's copy has only in-frame clones and lacks some. The table includes roughly 120,000 clones, 80% to 90% detected once. This CDR3 spans 12 amino acids. Trimming left V 3 bases short and J 8 bases short, with 11 bases between. Germline CDR1 SQVTM, CDR2 ANQGSEA. The sequence derives from an adult in good health. The starting material was peripheral blood, obtained on day 0 of AZD1222 vaccination. This chain joins TRBV29-1 and TRBJ2-1, with D possibly being TRBD1 (5 bases). CDR3 nucleotide sequence: TGCAGCGTTGATGGGGCAGGTCATGAGCAGTTCTTC. Translated: CSVDGAGHEQFF.